These 27 T cell receptor beta chains were sequenced from one sample in a study of Graves' ophthalmopathy and Graves' hyperthyroidism. TCR beta CDR3 regions were amplified from RNA transcripts. A first-round RT-PCR used HTBI primers, followed by a second-round multiplex PCR. MiXCR, applied by TCRdb to the multiplex PCR reads, yields one record per CDR3 protein. The data show around 520,000 distinct CDR3 sequences, about two fifths seen once. Sequences were obtained from peripheral blood or thyroid tissue (not recorded which). The receptors originated from an adult man with Graves' hyperthyroidism.

This clonotype was counted ten times or more. The rearrangement joins TRBV6-6 to TRBJ2-7; TRBD1 is a possible D gene (6 bases). The CDR3 extends over 13 amino acids. The V end lost 7 bases, the J end lost 0 bases, and 10 bases lay between the germline ends. Germline assignment: CDR1 MNHNY and CDR2 SVGAGI (reference sequence). The CDR3 spells CASTPTGSYEQYF. As DNA, the CDR3 is TGTGCCAGCACCCCGACAGGCTCCTACGAGCAGTACTTC.

This clonotype was counted only a few times. Likely a read error: the CDR3 ends without its conserved phenylalanine or tryptophan. It is unclear where the CDR3 begins or ends on the DNA, so no DNA is shown, and the CDR3 is as TCRdb lists it. This rearrangement joins TRBV7-9 to TRBJ1-4; the table's D call TRBD1 went unverified against the DNA. Looked up from germline, CDR1 is SEHNR and CDR2 is FQNEAQ (reference sequence). The CDR3 is 12 residues long, ends included. This chain's CDR3 is CASSSGQGALDY.

This clonotype was picked up a small number of times. The chain couples TRBV6-1 to TRBJ2-2, with 9 bases that match TRBD1. The CDR3 contains 16 residues. CDR1 MNHNS and CDR2 SASEGT come from the germline V gene. V lost 2 bases to trimming and J lost 5 bases; unmatched junction nucleotides: 6. Here the CDR3 reads CASSETGGAETGELFF. As DNA, the CDR3 is TGTGCCAGCAGTGAAACAGGGGGCGCGGAGACCGGGGAGCTGTTTTTT.

This clonotype was counted a few times. V and J are TRBV28 and TRBJ1-2, with TRBD1 matching 7 bases. The CDR3 sequence is 15 residues long. With V trimmed by 2 bases and J by 0 bases, 3 bases remained unmatched. Germline loops: CDR1 MDHEN, CDR2 SYDVKM. The DNA of the CDR3 is TGTGCCAGCAGTTTACAGGGGGTAGCTAACTATGGCTACACCTTC. It specifies CASSLQGVANYGYTF.

This rearrangement joins TRBV29-1 to TRBJ2-3; 12 nucleotides agree with TRBD2. This CDR3 spans 14 amino acids. Germline V lookup: CDR1 SQVTM, CDR2 ANQGSEA. After removal of 7 bases from V and 4 bases from J, the junction contained 6 bases not matched to a gene. CDR3: CSARLAGDPDTQYF. The CDR3 bases are TGCAGCGCTAGACTAGCGGGGGACCCAGATACGCAGTATTTT.

This clonotype was seen ten or more times. The gene calls are TRBV11-2 and TRBJ2-7; the D gene is possibly TRBD2 (7 bases). The CDR3 consists of 14 residues. Trimming stripped 5 bases from V and 2 bases from J, with 13 bases between. CDR1 is SGHAT, CDR2 FQNNGV, per germline. CDR3 amino acids: CASSLGGPTYEQYF. As DNA, the CDR3 is TGTGCCAGCAGCCTCGGGGGGCCCACCTACGAGCAGTACTTC. The variable domain in full, completed from reference TRBV11-2 and TRBJ2-7, reads EAGVAQSPRYKIIEKRQSVAFWCNPISGHATLYWYQQILGQGPKLLIQFQNNGVVDDSQLPKDRFSAERLKGVDSTLKIQPAKLEDSAVYLCASSLGGPTYEQYFGPGTRLTVT.

Notes on this clonotype: Its ends do not fully match the called genes, so a read error is possible. The chain has TRBV25-1 and TRBJ1-4, with 9 nucleotides matching TRBD1. The V gene's germline CDR1 is MGHDK and CDR2 SYGVNS. This CDR3 spans 18 amino acids. CDR3 coding DNA: TGTGCCGGCAGTGATCTCTCGGCCCCTGGACAGGGGCGAGAAAAACTGTTTTTT. Protein product: CAGSDLSAPGQGREKLFF.

This clonotype came up a few times. The chain recombines TRBV6-5 with TRBJ2-7; D gene uncertain. The CDR3 length is 14 residues. Germline CDR1 and CDR2: MNHEY and SVGAGI. V lost 0 bases to trimming and J lost 1 base, with 7 bases between them. Here the CDR3 DNA reads TGTGCCAGCAGTTACTCTCAGATATCCTACGAGCAGTACTTC. Its protein product is CASSYSQISYEQYF.

The sample holds one count of this clonotype. A read error is likely, as this CDR3 ends without the conserved phenylalanine or tryptophan. The genes are TRBV7-9 and TRBJ1-1; perhaps TRBD1 as D (6 bases). The CDR3 consists of 13 residues. Germline lookup yields CDR1 SEHNR and CDR2 FQNEAQ (reference sequence). The chain's CDR3 is CASSWGQNTEAFY. The CDR3 coding sequence is TGCGCCAGCAGCTGGGGACAGAACACTGAAGCTTTCTAT.

The sample holds many counts of this clonotype. The CDR3 region has the DNA TGCAGTGCATCATCTACAGGCAATCAGCCCCAGCATTTT. This translates into CSASSTGNQPQHF. The chain carries TRBV20-1 and TRBJ1-5; no definite D call. The CDR3 has 13 amino acids. The germline CDR1 and CDR2 sequences are DFQATT and SNEGSKA (reference sequence). The V end lost 6 bases, the J end lost 2 bases, and 11 bases lay between the germline ends.

This clonotype was seen repeatedly, ten times or more. The J gene is TRBJ1-2, the V gene TRBV2; 11 bases agree with TRBD1. Trimming at V came to 6 bases and at J to 6 bases, leaving 3 bases not matched to a gene. The CDR3 is 13 residues long. Germline CDR1 SNHLY, CDR2 FYNNEI. This chain's CDR3 is CASRDRGQHGYTF. DNA for the CDR3: TGTGCCAGCAGGGACAGGGGGCAACATGGCTACACCTTC.

This clonotype was seen just once. Compared with germline, one end of the junction differs, possibly owing to a read error. The genes are TRBV12-3 or TRBV12-4 and TRBJ1-5; D may be TRBD1 (6 bases). CDR3 length: 18 residues. As DNA, the CDR3 is TGTGCCGGCAGTTTCGGAAAGGCGAGGGGGGATCCCGGTCAGCCCCAGCATTTT. This codes for CAGSFGKARGDPGQPQHF.

The chain recombines TRBV25-1 with TRBJ2-5; 10 bases align to TRBD1. Per germline, CDR1 MGHDK and CDR2 SYGVNS. The CDR3 consists of 16 residues. The trim removed 6 bases at V and 5 bases at J, leaving 12 bases unmatched. This CDR3 reads CASSSPRDRGSETQYF. CDR3 DNA sequence: TGTGCCAGCAGCAGCCCTCGGGACAGGGGTTCTGAGACCCAGTACTTC.

This clonotype was observed at least ten times. This chain connects TRBV9 to TRBJ1-6; 9 bases line up with TRBD1. With 3 bases clipped from V and 8 bases from J, the junction kept 3 bases outside the gene matches. Per germline, CDR1 SGDLS and CDR2 YYNGEE. CDR3 length equals 14 residues. CDR3 region: CASSAGTGYSPLHF. The DNA for the CDR3 is TGTGCCAGCAGCGCAGGGACAGGGTATTCACCCCTCCACTTT.

V is TRBV10-1 and J is TRBJ1-2; D unresolved. This CDR3 has 10 residues. Trimming pared 6 bases from V and 8 bases from J, leaving 7 bases between. Germline lookup yields CDR1 WNHNN and CDR2 SYGVQD (reference sequence). The CDR3 bases are TGCGCCAGCAGCTCCCTCGGCTACACCTTC. It codes for CASSSLGYTF.

This clonotype was picked up many times. CDR3 loop: CASTPGPTNTEAFF. Here the CDR3 DNA reads TGTGCCAGCACCCCGGGACCGACGAACACTGAAGCTTTCTTT. The chain links TRBV12-3 or TRBV12-4 to TRBJ1-1; tentatively, D is TRBD1 (5 bases). The CDR3 covers 14 residues. The ends were cut back, 7 bases at V and 1 base at J, with 13 bases in the middle.

This chain joins TRBV11-2 and TRBJ1-1; no firm D call. The CDR3 spans 14 residues. CDR1 is SGHAT and CDR2 is FQNNGV in the germline V gene. Trimming cost V 5 bases and J 4 bases, with 14 bases left between them. The CDR3 sequence is CASSVDPASTEAFF. The CDR3 region has the DNA TGTGCCAGCAGCGTTGATCCGGCGAGCACTGAAGCTTTCTTT.

As DNA, the CDR3 is TGCAGTGCTAGAGATCGAAGGGGGGACAGCCAAGAGACCCAGTACTTC. It codes for CSARDRRGDSQETQYF. The chain combines TRBV20-1 with TRBJ2-5, with D possibly matching TRBD1 (7 bases). This CDR3 contains 16 residues. V was pared by 0 bases and J by 1 base, with 15 bases between. Germline values: CDR1 DFQATT, CDR2 SNEGSKA (reference sequence).

This clonotype has a count of ten or more. The J gene is TRBJ2-3, the V gene TRBV7-9, with unresolved D. With 6 bases removed from V and 1 base from J, the gap between germline ends came to 8 bases. The CDR3 sequence is 13 residues long. Looked up from germline, CDR1 is SEHNR and CDR2 is FQNEAQ (reference sequence). The CDR3 DNA follows: TGTGCCAGCAGTCCGCCGGGCACAGATACGCAGTATTTT. This encodes CASSPPGTDTQYF.

Ten or more counts support this clonotype. V is TRBV7-2 and J is TRBJ1-3; D is ambiguous. Trimming cost V 1 base and J 4 bases, with 11 bases left between them. The CDR3 is 15 residues long. Germline-derived CDR1 and CDR2 are SGHTA and FQGNSA. The CDR3 DNA sequence: TGTGCCAGCAGCTTAGAGTCGGGATTCGGAAACACCATATATTTT. Translation: CASSLESGFGNTIYF.

A word on this clonotype: Since the CDR3 does not end with the conserved phenylalanine or tryptophan, this likely comes from a read error. The V and J genes are TRBV7-8 and TRBJ1-5, with TRBD1 identical over 8 bases. From germline, CDR1 is SGHVS and CDR2 FQNEAQ. V was pared by 6 bases and J by 1 base, with 5 bases of the junction left unmatched. The CDR3 is made up of 15 amino acids. DNA of the CDR3: TGTGCCAGCAGTTCCAGGGGGCCGAGCAATCAGCCCCAGCATTCT. It encodes CASSSRGPSNQPQHS.

The chain is built from TRBV29-1 and TRBJ2-5; 10 nucleotides align to TRBD1. V shed 7 bases and J 4 bases; nucleotides not matched to a gene: 9. The CDR3 sequence is 14 residues long. Germline CDR1 SQVTM, CDR2 ANQGSEA. In DNA form, the CDR3 reads TGCAGCGCGGACAGGGGGAAAGGCGGAGAGACCCAGTACTTC. This codes for CSADRGKGGETQYF.

The chain has TRBV2 and TRBJ2-5; D assignment may be TRBD1 or TRBD2 (6 bases each). Germline assignment: CDR1 SNHLY and CDR2 FYNNEI. The CDR3 is 13 amino acids. CDR3 nucleotide sequence: TGTGCTAGAGAGTCCGGGGGCGACGGGACCCAGTACTTC. Translating it yields CARESGGDGTQYF.

The chain recombines TRBV4-1 with TRBJ1-1; 11 bases map to TRBD1. J was trimmed by 6 bases and V by 8 bases; bases with no gene match: 8. Germline V lookup: CDR1 MGHRA, CDR2 YSYEKL. The CDR3 is 14 amino acids. CDR3 DNA sequence: TGCGCCAGCGGGGACAGGGGGTTTTACGCTGAAGCTTTCTTT. Translated, it gives CASGDRGFYAEAFF.

The sample holds a few counts of this clonotype. The chain carries TRBV19 and TRBJ1-5, with D perhaps matching TRBD1 (5 bases). V was shortened by 5 bases and J by 2 bases, with 10 bases between the two germline ends. CDR1 LNHDA and CDR2 SQIVND come from the germline V gene (reference sequence). This CDR3 region has 14 residues. The CDR3 bases are TGTGCCAGTAGTGCGGCGGGGGGCAATCAGCCCCAGCATTTT. It encodes CASSAAGGNQPQHF.

In this sample, this clonotype turned up many times. The DNA for the CDR3 is TGTGCCAGCAGCTTATGGTTAGCGGGGGGTCGGGAGCAGTACTTC. As protein: CASSLWLAGGREQYF. The J gene is TRBJ2-7, the V gene TRBV7-2; TRBD2 aligns across 10 bases. Germline V gene sequence: CDR1 SGHTA, CDR2 FQGNSA. V was clipped by 2 bases and J by 7 bases; unmatched bases: 8. This CDR3 is built from 15 residues.

The CDR3 nucleotides are TGCAGCGCCCTGACTACCGGGGGAGGCACCGGGGAGCTGTTTTTT. Translated, it gives CSALTTGGGTGELFF. This chain connects TRBV29-1 to TRBJ2-2, with a possible D match to TRBD2 (6 bases). V was shortened by 7 bases and J by 4 bases, with 19 bases between the two germline ends. Germline loops: CDR1 SQVTM, CDR2 ANQGSEA. The CDR3 is made up of 15 amino acids.